This is a list of T cell receptor beta chains from one sample in a study of control samples from healthy donors and cancer patients. Assay: immunoSEQ multiplex PCR; the TCRdb copy retains only in-frame clones and omits some. The sample has 120,000 or so clones, roughly 87% seen once; the top ten hold about 8.7%. The specimen was blood. Receptors were obtained from a man aged 35-49 years in good health. The CDR3 runs from the conserved cysteine through the conserved F or W. Each record gives: D gene, V gene, J gene, clone size, CDR3 length, CDR3 protein, CDR3 DNA. The D gene is left open where the match is weak. Not all rows give a size; the values are once, few, many and, for expanded clones, a class.

TRBD1	TRBV4-1	TRBJ2-2	-	14	CASRDRGNTGELFF	TGCGCCAGCAGGGACAGGGGAAACACCGGGGAGCTGTTTTTT
-	TRBV3-1/TRBV3-2	TRBJ2-1	-	14	CASSQGGVYNEQFF	TGTGCCAGCAGCCAAGGCGGGGTCTACAATGAGCAGTTCTTC
-	TRBV2	TRBJ1-4	-	14	CASSGGRANEKLFF	TGTGCCAGCAGTGGGGGTAGGGCTAATGAAAAACTGTTTTTT
TRBD2	TRBV7-9	TRBJ2-1	-	16	CASSFSGGAAYNEQFF	TGTGCCAGCAGCTTCAGCGGGGGGGCTGCCTACAATGAGCAGTTCTTC
-	TRBV29-1	TRBJ1-1	-	16	CSVESGPGGVNTEAFF	TGCAGCGTTGAATCGGGCCCGGGGGGGGTGAACACTGAAGCTTTCTTT
-	TRBV6-5	TRBJ1-2	-	12	CATFTGHYGYTF	TGTGCCACCTTTACTGGACACTATGGCTACACCTTC
TRBD1	TRBV2	TRBJ1-2	-	14	CASNVQGAIYGYTF	TGTGCCAGCAACGTACAGGGGGCCATTTATGGCTACACCTTC
-	TRBV11-2	TRBJ1-5	-	12	CASSDSLGPQHF	TGTGCCAGCAGCGACTCGCTAGGGCCCCAGCATTTT
-	TRBV6-6	TRBJ2-3	-	15	CASSYGTTSTDTQYF	TGTGCCAGCAGTTATGGGACGACTAGCACAGATACGCAGTATTTT
-	TRBV7-9	TRBJ2-7	-	14	CASSLGQGFDEQYF	TGTGCCAGCAGCTTGGGGCAGGGGTTCGACGAGCAGTACTTC
-	TRBV12-1	TRBJ2-3	few	13	CASSSGGTDTQYF	TGTGCCAGCAGCTCTGGCGGCACAGATACGCAGTATTTT
TRBD2	TRBV7-2	TRBJ2-2	-	16	CASSLRTSGGEGELFF	TGTGCCAGCAGCCTCCGGACTAGCGGGGGAGAGGGGGAGCTGTTTTTT
TRBD1	TRBV4-1	TRBJ2-5	-	14	CASSQDRGQETQYF	TGCGCCAGCAGCCAAGATAGGGGGCAGGAGACCCAGTACTTC
-	TRBV25-1	TRBJ2-7	-	13	CASRETSSYEQYF	TGTGCCAGCCGGGAAACCAGCTCCTACGAGCAGTACTTC
-	TRBV25-1	TRBJ1-3	-	13	CASSYWSGNTIYF	TGTGCCAGCAGTTACTGGTCTGGAAACACCATATATTTT
-	TRBV9	TRBJ1-1	once	13	CASSLLPNTEAFF	TGTGCCAGCAGCCTACTCCCGAACACTGAAGCTTTCTTT
-	TRBV30	TRBJ1-4	-	14	CAWAAGTPNEKLFF	TGTGCCTGGGCCGCGGGGACCCCTAATGAAAAACTGTTTTTT
-	TRBV3-1/TRBV3-2	TRBJ2-3	-	11	CASSEADTQYF	TGTGCCAGCAGCGAGGCGGATACGCAGTATTTT
-	TRBV29-1	TRBJ1-3	-	13	CSAVGLFGNTIYF	TGCAGCGCCGTGGGACTCTTTGGAAACACCATATATTTT